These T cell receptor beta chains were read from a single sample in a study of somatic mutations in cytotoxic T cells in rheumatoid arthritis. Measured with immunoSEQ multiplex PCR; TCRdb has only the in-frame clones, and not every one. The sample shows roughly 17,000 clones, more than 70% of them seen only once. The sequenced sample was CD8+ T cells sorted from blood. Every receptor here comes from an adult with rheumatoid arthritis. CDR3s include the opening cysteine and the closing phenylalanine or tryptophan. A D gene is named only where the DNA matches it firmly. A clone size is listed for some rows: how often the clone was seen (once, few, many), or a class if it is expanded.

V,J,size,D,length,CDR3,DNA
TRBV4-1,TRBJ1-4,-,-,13,CASSPIEDEKLFF,TGCGCCAGCAGCCCCATCGAGGACGAAAAACTGTTTTTT
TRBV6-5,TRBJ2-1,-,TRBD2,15,CASSAGTSWGNEQFF,TGTGCCAGCAGTGCCGGGACTAGTTGGGGCAATGAGCAGTTCTTC
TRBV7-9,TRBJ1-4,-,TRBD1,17,CASSPGTGLATNEKLFF,TGTGCCAGCAGCCCCGGGACAGGGCTCGCAACTAATGAAAAACTGTTTTTT
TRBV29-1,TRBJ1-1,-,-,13,CSADGGRGTEAFF,TGCAGCGCCGATGGAGGAAGGGGCACTGAAGCTTTCTTT
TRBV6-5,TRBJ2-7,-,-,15,CASSYSGPGHYEQYF,TGTGCCAGCAGTTACTCCGGCCCAGGGCACTACGAGCAGTACTTC
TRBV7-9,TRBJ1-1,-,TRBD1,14,CASSPPGQGTEAFF,TGTGCCAGCAGCCCTCCGGGACAGGGGACTGAAGCTTTCTTT
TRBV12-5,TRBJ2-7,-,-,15,CASGLVNKGTYEQYF,TGTGCTAGTGGTTTGGTAAATAAGGGCACCTACGAGCAGTACTTC
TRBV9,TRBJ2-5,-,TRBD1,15,CASSVGGTAQETQYF,TGTGCCAGCAGCGTAGGAGGGACAGCCCAAGAGACCCAGTACTTC
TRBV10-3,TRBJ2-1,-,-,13,CAISSTSHDEQFF,TGTGCCATCAGTTCAACTTCACACGATGAGCAGTTCTTC
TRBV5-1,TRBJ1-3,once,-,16,CASSLGSWGSGNTIYF,TGCGCCAGCAGCTTGGGGTCGTGGGGCTCTGGAAACACCATATATTTT
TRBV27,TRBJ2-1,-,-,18,CASSLYGPGRGIRNEQFF,TGTGCCAGCAGTTTATACGGCCCCGGGCGGGGCATCCGGAATGAGCAGTTCTTC
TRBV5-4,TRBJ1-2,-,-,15,CASSLEARTNYGYTF,TGTGCCAGCAGCTTGGAGGCCCGGACCAACTATGGCTACACCTTC
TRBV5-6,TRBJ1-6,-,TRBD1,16,CASSYRGPRPNSPLHF,TGTGCCAGCAGCTACAGGGGGCCTCGCCCAAATTCACCCCTCCACTTT
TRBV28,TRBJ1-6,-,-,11,CASSPTRSLHF,TGTGCCAGCAGCCCGACCCGGTCCCTCCACTTT
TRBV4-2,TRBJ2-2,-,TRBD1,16,CASSQPDRVSSGELFF,TGTGCCAGCAGCCAACCAGACAGGGTATCGTCCGGGGAGCTGTTTTTT
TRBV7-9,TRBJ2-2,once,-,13,CASSLEGSGELFF,TGTGCCAGCAGCCTCGAGGGGTCCGGGGAGCTGTTTTTT
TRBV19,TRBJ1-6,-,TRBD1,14,CASQGGTYNSPLHF,TGTGCCAGCCAGGGGGGCACCTATAATTCACCCCTCCACTTT
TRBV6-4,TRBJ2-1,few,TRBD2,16,CASSERASGGSDEQFF,TGTGCCAGCAGTGAGAGGGCTAGCGGGGGGTCCGATGAGCAGTTCTTC
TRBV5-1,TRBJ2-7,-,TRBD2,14,CASSPETSGYEQYF,TGCGCCAGCAGCCCAGAGACTAGCGGTTACGAGCAGTACTTC
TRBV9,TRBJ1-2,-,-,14,CASSVESAGAGYTF,TGTGCCAGCAGCGTAGAATCAGCGGGGGCTGGCTACACCTTC